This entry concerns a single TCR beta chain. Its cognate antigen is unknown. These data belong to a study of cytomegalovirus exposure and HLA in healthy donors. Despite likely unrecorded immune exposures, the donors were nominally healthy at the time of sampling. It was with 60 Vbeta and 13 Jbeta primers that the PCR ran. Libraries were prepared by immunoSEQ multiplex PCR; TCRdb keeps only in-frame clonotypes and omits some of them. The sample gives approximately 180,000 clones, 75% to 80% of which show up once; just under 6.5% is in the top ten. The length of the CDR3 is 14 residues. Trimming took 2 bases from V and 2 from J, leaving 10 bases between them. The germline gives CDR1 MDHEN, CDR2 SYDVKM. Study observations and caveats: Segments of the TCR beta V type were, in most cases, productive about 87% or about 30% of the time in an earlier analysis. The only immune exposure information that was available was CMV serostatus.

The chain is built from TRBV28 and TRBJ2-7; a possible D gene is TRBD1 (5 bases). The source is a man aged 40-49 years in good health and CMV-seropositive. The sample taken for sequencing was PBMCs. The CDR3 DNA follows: TGTGCCAGCAGTTTACAGGGCGGAGCCTACGAGCAGTACTTC. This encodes CASSLQGGAYEQYF.